The 9 T cell receptor beta chains given below trace back to one sample, sequenced in a study of blood T cells in healthy people across ages (dated by TCRdb to 2013 to 2016). Library construction relied on 5' RACE. The instrument was an Illumina HiSeq 2500. A second PCR of about 7 to 12 cycles was run with a J-beta primer mix and a sample-barcoded 5' primer. TCRdb's own reprocessing of the public reads used fastp at Q25 and MiXCR and kept productive beta chains. Rows matching on CDR3 protein sequence are summarized as one entry with the most common DNA and genes. The sample has roughly 1,300,000 distinct CDR3 sequences on record, around 59% of them singletons. The top ten clones comprise more than 6% of the sample. Sequences were obtained from blood. Source of these receptors: a young man in good health.

This chain links TRBV20-1 with TRBJ1-2; D may be TRBD1 (6 bases). The germline CDR1 and CDR2 sequences are DFQATT and SNEGSKA (reference sequence). V was pared by 5 bases and J by 0 bases, with 16 bases between. The CDR3 length is 15 residues. The CDR3 sequence: CSAWDTQFSNYGYTF. The DNA for the CDR3 is TGCAGTGCTTGGGACACGCAGTTTTCTAACTATGGCTACACCTTC.

This chain connects TRBV21-1 to TRBJ2-1; the D call in the table, TRBD1, was not verified against the DNA. TRBV21-1 is marked as a pseudogene. This CDR3 has 14 residues. CDR3 residues: CASSMGDTYNEQFF. The CDR3, as DNA: TGTGCCAGCTCTATGGGGGACACCTACAATGAGCAGTTCTTC.

This sequence joins TRBV4-1 and TRBJ2-5, with 9 bases lining up with TRBD2. The assigned J gene may be wrong: the sequence end matches TRBJ2-7 better. The CDR3 is 15 residues long. CDR1 is MGHRA, CDR2 YSYEKL, per germline. The CDR3 DNA follows: TGCGCCAGCAGTCAAAGCGGGGGGCCATTTTACGAGCAGTACTTC. Amino acids: CASSQSGGPFYEQYF.

This chain links TRBV28 with TRBJ2-7; TRBD1 agrees at 10 bases. With 7 bases clipped from V and 0 bases from J, the junction kept 12 bases outside the gene matches. Germline loops: CDR1 MDHEN, CDR2 SYDVKM. The CDR3 runs 17 residues. In DNA, the CDR3 is TGTGCCAGCACCCGCGGGACAGGGGTTTCCTCCTCCTACGAGCAGTACTTC. It yields the protein CASTRGTGVSSSYEQYF.

The gene calls are TRBV3-1 and TRBJ2-3; D remains unclear. The CDR3 has 19 residues. Germline CDR1 and CDR2: LGHDT and YNNKEL (reference sequence). Trimming left V 0 bases short and J 0 bases short, with 19 bases between. The CDR3 is CASSQEQPTYQRSTDTQYF. The DNA for the CDR3 is TGTGCCAGCAGCCAAGAACAGCCCACCTACCAGAGGAGCACAGATACGCAGTATTTT.

The chain couples TRBV6-2 or TRBV6-3 to TRBJ1-2; D is uncertain. The length of the CDR3 is 12 residues. V gave up 7 bases and J gave up 5 bases, with 11 bases separating them. From germline, CDR1 is MNHEY and CDR2 SVGEGT. CDR3 sequence: CASNMGVYGYTF. DNA of the CDR3: TGTGCCAGCAACATGGGAGTTTATGGCTACACCTTC.

This chain connects TRBV5-1 to TRBJ2-7; a weak D match, TRBD2 (5 bases). Trimming took 0 bases from V and 3 from J, leaving 16 bases between them. The CDR3 is 16 residues long. Germline assignment: CDR1 SGHRS and CDR2 YFSETQ. Here the CDR3 reads CASSLGPEGPFYEQYF. The CDR3 DNA follows: TGCGCCAGCAGCTTGGGGCCTGAGGGCCCGTTCTACGAGCAGTACTTC.

J is TRBJ2-3 and V is TRBV20-1, with 9 bases that match TRBD2. Germline V gene data show CDR1 as DFQATT and CDR2 as SNEGSKA (reference sequence). This CDR3 has 16 amino acids. The V segment lost 5 bases and the J segment 0 bases; nucleotides outside the gene matches: 9. The CDR3 DNA follows: TGCAGTGCTCCCCTAGCGGGGTCAACTAGCACAGATACGCAGTATTTT. Translation: CSAPLAGSTSTDTQYF.

The chain couples TRBV6-5 to TRBJ2-1; no clear D gene. CDR1 and CDR2 from the germline V gene are MNHEY and SVGAGI. The CDR3 is 14 amino acids. Trimming pared 5 bases from V and 10 bases from J, leaving 18 bases between. The CDR3 region has the DNA TGTGCCAGCAGTCTTACTCCTACTTCCAACGAGCAGTTCTTC. Protein: CASSLTPTSNEQFF.